The next 15 T cell receptor beta chains were all read from a single sample in a study of blood T cell repertoires in COVID-19. Repertoires were generated with immunoSEQ multiplex PCR, while TCRdb's copy carries only in-frame clones and drops some. The table has 120,000 or so clones, roughly nine tenths seen once. Sequencing input: peripheral blood. Receptors originate from a man between 60 and 70 years old with COVID-19, enrolled during active disease.

The V call is TRBV30, the J call TRBJ1-5; a possible D gene is TRBD1 (6 bases). The CDR3 covers 15 residues. Germline V gene lookup returns CDR1 GTSNPN and CDR2 SVGIG (reference sequence). V dropped 2 bases and J dropped 3 bases, with 14 bases sitting between them. The CDR3 region is CAWSRLDRDNQPQHF. CDR3 coding DNA: TGTGCCTGGAGTAGGCTGGACAGAGACAATCAGCCCCAGCATTTT.

J is TRBJ2-1 and V is TRBV30; TRBD1 might be the D (5 bases). V lost 0 bases, J lost 0 bases, and 21 bases lay in between. The CDR3 has 19 amino acids. CDR1 is GTSNPN, CDR2 SVGIG, per germline (reference sequence). CDR3 sequence: CAWSVGQKGYLSSYNEQFF. CDR3 nucleotide sequence: TGTGCCTGGAGTGTCGGGCAGAAGGGGTATCTAAGCTCCTACAATGAGCAGTTCTTC.

The CDR3 loop is CASSVGAGGERREKLFF. As DNA, the CDR3 is TGTGCCAGCAGCGTAGGAGCGGGGGGGGAGAGACGTGAAAAACTGTTTTTT. The chain employs TRBV9 and TRBJ1-4, with D maybe TRBD1 (5 bases). Germline-derived CDR1 and CDR2 are SGDLS and YYNGEE. Trimming stripped 0 bases from V and 7 bases from J, with 19 bases between. The CDR3 length is 17 residues.

The V and J genes are TRBV24-1 and TRBJ2-1; D might be TRBD1 (6 bases). Trimming took off 3 bases at V and 2 bases at J, with 19 bases between the two ends. The CDR3 has 18 residues. From germline, CDR1 is KGHDR and CDR2 SFDVKD. CDR3 sequence reads: CATSDTAGARRTYNEQFF. CDR3 nucleotides: TGTGCCACCAGTGATACTGCAGGGGCCAGGAGGACCTACAATGAGCAGTTCTTC.

The V call is TRBV4-1, the J call TRBJ1-2, with D uncertain. Trimming took 4 bases from V and 4 from J, leaving 13 bases between them. CDR1 is MGHRA and CDR2 is YSYEKL in the germline V gene. The CDR3 length is 14 residues. This chain's CDR3 is CASSPQRSSYGYTF. The CDR3 DNA reads TGCGCCAGCAGCCCCCAGAGGTCAAGCTATGGCTACACCTTC.

The V gene is TRBV24-1, the J gene TRBJ2-1; a weak D match, TRBD1 (5 bases). Germline V CDR1 and CDR2: KGHDR, SFDVKD. This CDR3 is 16 amino acids long. The V end lost 3 bases, the J end lost 7 bases, and 18 bases lay between the germline ends. CDR3 in DNA: TGTGCCACCAGTGATCCCAAAGGGGCAAGTTTGAATGAGCAGTTCTTC. Residues: CATSDPKGASLNEQFF.

The chain has TRBV19 and TRBJ1-1, with 9 bases lining up with TRBD1. The J segment lost 3 bases and the V segment lost 2 bases, leaving 4 bases of the junction unmatched. CDR3 size: 15 residues. CDR1 and CDR2 from the germline V gene are LNHDA and SQIVND (reference sequence). The CDR3 nucleotides read TGTGCCAGTAGTATACCAGGGGACAGGGACACTGAAGCTTTCTTT. Translating it yields CASSIPGDRDTEAFF.

This clone is a singleton in its sample. The V call is TRBV28, the J call TRBJ2-5, with TRBD2 identical over 7 bases. This CDR3 has 14 amino acids. The J segment lost 5 bases and the V segment lost 4 bases, leaving 7 bases of the junction unmatched. CDR1 and CDR2 (germline): MDHEN, SYDVKM. The CDR3 loop reads CASSSGMGGETQYF. The CDR3 region has the DNA TGTGCCAGCAGTTCCGGTATGGGGGGGGAGACCCAGTACTTC.

The chain links TRBV6-2 or TRBV6-3 to TRBJ1-1; tentative D call: TRBD1 (5 bases). Germline assignment: CDR1 MNHEY and CDR2 SVGEGT. Deletions cut 0 bases from V and 5 bases from J, with 10 bases between. This CDR3 contains 14 residues. The CDR3 DNA is TGTGCCAGCAGTTACTCGGGGGGAGGGACTGAAGCTTTCTTT. The encoded protein is CASSYSGGGTEAFF.

This chain links TRBV24-1 with TRBJ1-2; D unclear. V was shortened by 5 bases and J by 6 bases, with 6 bases between the two germline ends. This CDR3 has 11 amino acids. Germline V lookup: CDR1 KGHDR, CDR2 SFDVKD. CDR3 protein: CATSAPDGYTF. Written as DNA, the CDR3 is TGTGCCACCAGTGCCCCGGATGGCTACACCTTC.

The genes are TRBV3-1 (or the pseudogene TRBV3-2) and TRBJ2-7; tentatively, D is TRBD2 (5 bases). Germline V CDR1 and CDR2: LGHDT, YNNKEL (reference sequence). The CDR3 runs to 15 residues. Trimming removed 0 bases at V and 5 bases at J, with 14 bases between. The CDR3 here is CASSQDKTRGNEQYF. The DNA for the CDR3 is TGTGCCAGCAGCCAAGATAAAACCAGAGGGAACGAGCAGTACTTC.

V and J are TRBV4-3 and TRBJ2-6, with TRBD2 matching over 7 bases. V lost 1 base to trimming and J lost 0 bases; unmatched junction nucleotides: 15. The CDR3 consists of 21 residues. Germline CDR1 reads LGHNA; CDR2 reads YSLEER. CDR3 nucleotide sequence: TGCGCCAGCAGCCAAGGGCTGATCTACACTAGCGACTACTCTGGGGCCAACGTCCTGACTTTC. Its translation: CASSQGLIYTSDYSGANVLTF.

The chain couples TRBV4-1 to TRBJ2-5, with TRBD2 matching over 11 bases. Germline loops: CDR1 MGHRA, CDR2 YSYEKL. V was pared by 1 base and J by 2 bases, with 3 bases of the junction left unmatched. This CDR3 contains 16 residues. In DNA form, the CDR3 reads TGCGCCAGCAGCCAAGCCGGGACTAGCGGACAAGAGACCCAGTACTTC. This translates into CASSQAGTSGQETQYF.

The CDR3 DNA reads TGCGCCAGCAGCCACCGACAGGACAGGGGCACTGAAGCTTTCTTT. Its translation is CASSHRQDRGTEAFF. V gene TRBV4-1 combines with J gene TRBJ1-1; TRBD1 aligns across 9 bases. V gave up 3 bases and J gave up 4 bases; unmatched junction bases: 6. Germline V lookup: CDR1 MGHRA, CDR2 YSYEKL. This CDR3 has 15 residues.

DNA of the CDR3: TGTGCCAGCAGTTCCCATACTAGCGGCAAGAGCGGGGATACGCAGTATTTT. It translates to CASSSHTSGKSGDTQYF. The chain links TRBV6-2 or TRBV6-3 to TRBJ2-3, with 8 nucleotides matching TRBD2. J lost 6 bases, V lost 4 bases, and 15 bases had no gene match. The CDR3 totals 17 residues. Germline assignment: CDR1 MNHEY and CDR2 SVGEGT.